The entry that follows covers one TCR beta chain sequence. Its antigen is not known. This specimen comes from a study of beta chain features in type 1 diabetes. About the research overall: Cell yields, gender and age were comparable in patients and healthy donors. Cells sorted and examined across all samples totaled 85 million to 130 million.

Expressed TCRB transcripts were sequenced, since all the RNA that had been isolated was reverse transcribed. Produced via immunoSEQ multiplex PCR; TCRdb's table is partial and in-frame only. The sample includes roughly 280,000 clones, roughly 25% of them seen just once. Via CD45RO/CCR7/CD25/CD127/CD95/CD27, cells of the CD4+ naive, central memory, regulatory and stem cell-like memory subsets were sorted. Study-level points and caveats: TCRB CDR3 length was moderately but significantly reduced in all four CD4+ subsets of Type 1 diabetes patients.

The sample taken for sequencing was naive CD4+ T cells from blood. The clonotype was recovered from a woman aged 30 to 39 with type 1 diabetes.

CDR3 amino acids: CASSIGVASNEQFF. Here the CDR3 DNA reads TGTGCCAGTAGTATTGGAGTAGCGTCCAATGAGCAGTTCTTC. The chain recombines TRBV19 with TRBJ2-1; TRBD2 is a possible D gene (5 bases). The length of the CDR3 is 14 residues. V gave up 3 bases and J gave up 6 bases, with 12 bases separating them. CDR1 and CDR2 from the germline V gene are LNHDA and SQIVND (reference sequence).